This is a list of T cell receptor beta chains from one sample in a study of cytomegalovirus exposure and HLA in healthy donors. The data were produced by immunoSEQ multiplex PCR, yet TCRdb's version contains in-frame clones alone and is incomplete. The sample consists of more than 75,000 clones, 84% of them appearing once. Sequencing used PBMCs. Receptors were obtained from a woman aged 18 to 35 in good health and CMV-seropositive. Both conserved end residues are trimmed from each CDR3.

V,CDR3
TRBV11-2,ASSLGGGILYEQY
TRBV6-1,ASTELTGGFGYT
TRBV7-9,ASSLGLAETDTQY
TRBV7-9,ASSRGAGQEDTQY
TRBV7-2,ASSLVITSPSYEQY
TRBV28,ASQGLAETQY
TRBV15,ATSRVGTASSSYNSPLH
TRBV5-1,ASRSGTSNSPLH
TRBV4-2,ASSQDRASGGKETQY
TRBV5-1,ASSPGTANRSPLH
TRBV4-2,ASSYRDREPYEQY
TRBV5-6,ASSLAGGEQY
TRBV2,ASSAGATNTEAF
TRBV23-1,ASSQLDRDGGYT
TRBV4-1,ASSQDKYNRGYEKLF
TRBV7-9,ASRYPPRGSGNTIY
TRBV7-2,ASSRGQGDYEQY
TRBV19,ASSTSAGGSSYEQY
TRBV9,ASSPRGGVEPQH